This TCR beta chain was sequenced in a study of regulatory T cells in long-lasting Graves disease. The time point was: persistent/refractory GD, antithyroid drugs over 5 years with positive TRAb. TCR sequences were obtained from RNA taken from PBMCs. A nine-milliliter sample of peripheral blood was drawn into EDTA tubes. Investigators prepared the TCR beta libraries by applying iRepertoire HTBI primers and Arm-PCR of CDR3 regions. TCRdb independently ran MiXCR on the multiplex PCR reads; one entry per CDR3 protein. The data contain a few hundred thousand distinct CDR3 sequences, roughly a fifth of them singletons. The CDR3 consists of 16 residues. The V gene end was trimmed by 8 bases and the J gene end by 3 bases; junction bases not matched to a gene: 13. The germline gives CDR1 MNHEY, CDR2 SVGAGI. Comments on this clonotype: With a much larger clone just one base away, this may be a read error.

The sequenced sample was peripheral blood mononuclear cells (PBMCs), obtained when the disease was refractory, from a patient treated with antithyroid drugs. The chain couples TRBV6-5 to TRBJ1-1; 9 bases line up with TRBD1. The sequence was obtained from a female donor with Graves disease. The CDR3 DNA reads TGTGCCAGCGGTTGGCCGGGACAGGGTGGGGACACTGAAGCTTTCTTT. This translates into CASGWPGQGGDTEAFF.